This TCR beta chain was retrieved from a study of vaccination and CD4 T cells after COVID-19. Notes on this clonotype: Its antigen is unidentified.

V lost 3 bases, J lost 1 base, and 5 bases stayed unmatched. The CDR3 has 15 amino acids. The V gene's germline CDR1 is SGDLS and CDR2 YYNGEE. Whole-study results and caveats: In convalescent patients, a median approximately 90% of reactive clones appeared only post-vaccination.

Treatment described: roughly ten-day PBMC culture with coronavirus spike peptide pools or control peptides (ViraFEST assay). Patients returned positive PCR results between March and December 2020, earlier than US Alpha, Beta and Delta variants. Sequence data for DNA of cultured CD4+ T cells were generated by the Oncomine TCR Beta short-read assay. MiXCR, run by TCRdb on the PCR reads, gives a single entry per CDR3 protein. The table lists about 10,000 distinct CDR3 sequences, about 28% of them singletons. V is TRBV9 and J is TRBJ1-1, with 8 bases aligning to TRBD1. The sample here was CD4+ T cells from blood, cultured in vitro, taken after SARS-CoV-2 vaccination. This sequence was found in a human donor who had recovered from COVID-19. CDR3 DNA sequence: TGTGCCAGCAGCGGAAAGACAGGGGCGAACACTGAAGCTTTCTTT. The encoded protein is CASSGKTGANTEAFF.